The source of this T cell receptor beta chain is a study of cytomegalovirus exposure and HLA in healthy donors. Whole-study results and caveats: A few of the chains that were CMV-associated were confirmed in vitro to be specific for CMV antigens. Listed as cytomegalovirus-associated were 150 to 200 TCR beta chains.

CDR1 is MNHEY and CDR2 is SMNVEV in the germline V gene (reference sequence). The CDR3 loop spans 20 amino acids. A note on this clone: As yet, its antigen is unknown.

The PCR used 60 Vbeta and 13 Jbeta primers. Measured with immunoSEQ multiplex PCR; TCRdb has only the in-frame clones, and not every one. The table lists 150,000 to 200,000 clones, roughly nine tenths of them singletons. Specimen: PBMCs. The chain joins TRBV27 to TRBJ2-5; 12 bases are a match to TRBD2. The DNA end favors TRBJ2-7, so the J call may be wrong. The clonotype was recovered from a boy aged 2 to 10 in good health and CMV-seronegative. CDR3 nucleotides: TGTGCCAGCAAAGGATCGAGGACTAGCGGGAAAAATCTATACGCCTACGAGCAGTACTTC. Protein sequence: CASKGSRTSGKNLYAYEQYF.